This TCR beta chain was identified in a study of cytomegalovirus exposure and HLA in healthy donors. Looking at the study overall: Earlier sequencing of 200 million or so T cells yielded roughly 100 million unique TCR beta sequences.

Primers for the PCR totalled 60 Vbeta and 13 Jbeta. Sequencing used immunoSEQ multiplex PCR; TCRdb keeps in-frame clones, though not all of them. The profile shows about 110,000 clones, about three quarters of them singletons. As regards this clone: What it binds is unknown.

V lost 3 bases to trimming and J lost 2 bases; unmatched junction nucleotides: 7. The CDR3 contains 15 residues. Germline CDR1 and CDR2: MNHEY and SVGAGI. Study-level findings and limits: Most of the CMV-associated TCR beta chains (in a later analysis) appeared to be HLA-restricted.

The TCR was taken from a woman aged 25 to 39 in good health and CMV-seronegative. Specimen: PBMCs. The rearrangement uses TRBV6-5 and TRBJ2-7; 7 nucleotides line up with TRBD1. The CDR3 sequence is CASSYSVGQPYEQYF. DNA of the CDR3: TGTGCCAGCAGTTATTCGGTGGGACAGCCCTACGAGCAGTACTTC.